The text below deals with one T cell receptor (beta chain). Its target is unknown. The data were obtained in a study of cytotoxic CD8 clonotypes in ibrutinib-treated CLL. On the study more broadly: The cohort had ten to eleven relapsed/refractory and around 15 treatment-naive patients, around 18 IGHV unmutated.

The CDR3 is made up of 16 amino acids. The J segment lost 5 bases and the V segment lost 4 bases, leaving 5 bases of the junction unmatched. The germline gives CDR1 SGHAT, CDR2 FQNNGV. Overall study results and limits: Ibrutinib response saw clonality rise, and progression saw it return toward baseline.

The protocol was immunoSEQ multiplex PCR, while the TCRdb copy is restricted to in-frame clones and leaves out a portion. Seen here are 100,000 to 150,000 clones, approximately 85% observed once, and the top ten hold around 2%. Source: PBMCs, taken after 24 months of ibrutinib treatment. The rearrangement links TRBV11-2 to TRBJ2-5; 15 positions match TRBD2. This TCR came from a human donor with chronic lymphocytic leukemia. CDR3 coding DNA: TGTGCCAGCAGCTCAGGGACTAGCGGGGGGCTCGAGACCCAGTACTTC. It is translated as CASSSGTSGGLETQYF.